This TCR beta chain derives from a study of T cells expressing NK-cell markers. For the study at large: Just one sequenced donor of eight was HCMV-seronegative, while seven were seropositive.

TCRdb re-called the 5' RACE reads; every CDR3 protein appears as one record, without DNA. This sample's clone table lists 400,000 to 450,000 distinct CDR3 sequences. Germline V gives CDR1 SGHTA, CDR2 FQGNSA. This CDR3 spans 16 amino acids. The source material was blood T cells: a sorted CD56 or NKG2C T cell subset, CD4+ or CD8+ T cells, or bulk PBMC T cells (not recorded which). The sequence came from a woman aged 18 to 75 in good health. The chain uses TRBV7-2 and TRBJ2-1; TCRdb outputs TRBD1, but without DNA this stays unchecked. The CDR3 here is CASSLVVVRTYNEQFF.